This TCR beta chain was found in a study of T cells in Graves' hyperthyroidism and ophthalmopathy. Amplified TCR beta CDR3 regions derived from RNA transcripts. With the HTBI primer set, the TCR CDR3 went through a first round of RT-PCR. TCRdb itself ran the multiplex PCR reads through MiXCR, one entry per CDR3 protein. Altogether roughly 700,000 distinct CDR3 sequences are present, roughly 15% being singletons, with the ten largest covering roughly 10%. This clonotype was detected many times. Sequenced: blood. The clonotype originates from a woman under 30 with Graves' hyperthyroidism.

The CDR3 loop is CSVDVGVGETQYF. The DNA of the CDR3 is TGCAGCGTGGACGTGGGAGTCGGGGAGACCCAGTACTTC. This rearrangement joins TRBV29-1 to TRBJ2-5, with a possible D match to TRBD2 (5 bases). Germline V CDR1 and CDR2: SQVTM, ANQGSEA. The V end was cut by 6 bases, the J end by 5 bases, with 16 bases between. The CDR3 sequence is 13 residues long. Filled out from reference TRBV29-1 and TRBJ2-5, the complete variable domain reads SAVISQKPSRDICQRGTSLTIQCQVDSQVTMMFWYRQQPGQSLTLIATANQGSEATYESGFVIDKFPISRPNLTFSTLTVSNMSPEDSSIYLCSVDVGVGETQYFGPGTRLLVL.